This record covers a single T cell receptor beta chain. Its antigen is not yet known. Nothing much larger sits one base from this clone, and base qualities are not available. These data are taken from a study of siplizumab effects on memory and regulatory T cells (dated by TCRdb to the late 2010s). Broadly, across the study: Paired mixed lymphocyte reactions were run with siplizumab at approximately 0.98 ug/mL and without drug, across several responder-stimulator pairs. The effect of the anti-CD2 antibody siplizumab on alloreactive T-cell subsets was examined in allogeneic mixed lymphocyte reactions constructed from human PBMCs.

From the cysteine up to the phenylalanine, the CDR3 has a length of 16 residues. The sequence is cut down to CDR3 DNA, 48 bases in frame from base 1. In the germline V gene, CDR1 corresponds to MDHEN and CDR2 to SYDVKM. V and J are trimmed by 1 base and 1 base, and the gene matches miss 7 bases of the junction. Cells in the mixed lymphocyte reaction were cultured together at 37 degrees C for about 6 days. After responder PBMCs were labelled with CFSE and stimulator PBMCs with Violet Dye, the two populations were combined at a 1:1 ratio. Sorted unstimulated T cells and proliferating T cells recovered from mixed lymphocyte reactions were subjected to TCRbeta CDR3 sequencing. Fresh whole blood from approximately 9 HLA-typed healthy donors was used to isolate PBMCs. For TCR sequencing, responder T cells that had proliferated and were CFSE-low were FACS-sorted once the mixed lymphocyte reaction was over.

Findings and caveats that apply to the study as a whole: Whether proliferating Tregs from siplizumab cultures actually had suppressive function was not functionally confirmed. Siplizumab significantly reduced the cumulative frequency of alloreactive sequences traceable to unstimulated CD4+ memory T cells. For roughly 75-95% of proliferating CD4+ or CD8+ clones, no naive or memory phenotype could be assigned. Because sequences below about 10^-5 frequency were poorly captured, only a minor fraction of alloreactive clones could be mapped to unstimulated subsets. Among mappable alloreactive CD4+ clones, the Treg-derived fraction averaged 68.8% with siplizumab versus around 25% in control reactions. Greater diversity appeared to be present in unstimulated naive T cells than in memory T cells, and a substantial contribution to the alloresponse seemed to be made by naive cells.

Library preparation was by the immunoSEQ multiplex PCR assay. The deep sequencing platform assayed around 10^5 TCR templates per sample. Genomic DNA extracted from sorted T cells was used for TCRbeta CDR3 sequencing. The original pipeline was this. The R programming language was used for the clonal analysis of the TCRbeta CDR3 data. Unstimulated samples were compared with post-reaction CFSE-low samples to define alloreactive CD4+ and CD8+ clones. Alloreactive CD4+ clones were assigned to regulatory or non-regulatory origin by matching sequences to sorted unstimulated Treg and non-Treg repertoires. TCRdb mirrors the immuneACCESS table, restricted to in-frame sequences. Some clones are absent from its copies; in checked studies, under half trace to an unresolved V gene, and the reason for the others is unknown. Clone size and V and J calls were adopted from that table, with D and trimming inferred from the DNA. The sample table lists roughly 10,000 clones, under 55% of them with a count of one. Around 10% of the sample belongs to the ten largest clones.

The rearrangement joined TRBV28 to TRBJ2-7; 7 nucleotides in the junction match TRBD1. Sequenced sample: CFSE-low (dividing) CD8+ T cells sorted from an allogeneic mixed lymphocyte reaction. The TCR originated in a human donor in good health; the cells came from an allogeneic mixed lymphocyte reaction. The CDR3: CASSLSAGTVSYEQYF. The DNA is TGTGCCAGCAGTTTATCTGCCGGGACAGTTTCCTACGAGCAGTACTTC.